A selection of T cell receptor beta chains follows, all from one sample in a study of Ad26.COV2.S vaccination and SARS-CoV-2 variants. Profiled with immunoSEQ multiplex PCR; TCRdb holds only in-frame clones, not every one. Altogether 200,000 to 300,000 clones are present, around 89% being singletons, with the ten largest covering about 10%. The specimen was peripheral blood, collected in a trial of Ad26.COV2.S vaccine versus placebo. The receptor set was obtained from a person between 18 and 60 years old who received the Ad26.COV2.S COVID-19 vaccine or a placebo. Each CDR3 is given with its conserved first and last residue. A D gene is named only where the DNA matches it firmly.

d_call: TRBD1
v_call: TRBV28
j_call: TRBJ1-2
cdr3_aa: CASSRDRGSGDYGYTF
cdr3_nt: TGTGCCAGCAGTCGGGACAGGGGCTCGGGGGACTATGGCTACACCTTC

d_call: NA
v_call: TRBV7-9
j_call: TRBJ2-4
cdr3_aa: CASSLKDTSIRVAKNIQYF
cdr3_nt: TGTGCCAGCAGCTTAAAGGACACTTCGATTCGGGTAGCCAAAAACATTCAGTACTTC

d_call: NA
v_call: TRBV5-6
j_call: TRBJ2-2
cdr3_aa: CASSLDTGRLNTGELFF
cdr3_nt: TGTGCCAGCAGCTTGGATACTGGCCGACTGAACACCGGGGAGCTGTTTTTT

d_call: NA
v_call: TRBV29-1
j_call: TRBJ1-2
cdr3_aa: CSVWFGDNYGYTF
cdr3_nt: TGCAGCGTTTGGTTCGGGGATAACTATGGCTACACCTTC

d_call: TRBD2
v_call: TRBV19
j_call: TRBJ2-5
cdr3_aa: CASSIWDSGGHQETQYF
cdr3_nt: TGTGCCAGTAGTATATGGGACAGCGGGGGGCACCAAGAGACCCAGTACTTC

d_call: NA
v_call: TRBV2
j_call: TRBJ2-3
cdr3_aa: CASSTDRISNTDTQYF
cdr3_nt: TGTGCCAGCAGTACAGACAGGATATCGAACACAGATACGCAGTATTTT

d_call: NA
v_call: TRBV6-1
j_call: TRBJ2-3
cdr3_aa: CASSELSGGRNTQYF
cdr3_nt: TGTGCCAGCAGTGAATTGTCGGGGGGCCGAAATACGCAGTATTTT

d_call: NA
v_call: TRBV7-2
j_call: TRBJ1-5
cdr3_aa: CASSLLGSNQPQHF
cdr3_nt: TGTGCCAGCAGCTTACTCGGTAGCAATCAGCCCCAGCATTTT

d_call: NA
v_call: TRBV24-1
j_call: TRBJ1-2
cdr3_aa: CATSENQGIGYGYTF
cdr3_nt: TGTGCCACCAGTGAAAATCAGGGGATCGGCTATGGCTACACCTTC

d_call: NA
v_call: TRBV6-5
j_call: TRBJ1-5
cdr3_aa: CASSRYRADNQPQHF
cdr3_nt: TGTGCCAGCAGTAGGTACAGGGCGGACAATCAGCCCCAGCATTTT